Following are 21 T cell receptor beta chains from one sample sequenced in a study of control samples from healthy donors and cancer patients. Only in-frame clones appear in the TCRdb table, and some are missing; sequencing was by immunoSEQ multiplex PCR. The sample comprises tens of thousands of clones, 70% to 90% of which are singletons, and 20% rests with the top ten. Sequencing was done on a sample of blood. These receptors came from a middle-aged man in good health.

This clone came up a few times. The chain is built from TRBV25-1 and TRBJ2-5; possible D gene TRBD2, 5 bases. V was clipped by 2 bases and J by 4 bases, with 14 bases between them. This CDR3 is 15 amino acids long. The germline V gene has CDR1 MGHDK and CDR2 SYGVNS. The CDR3 DNA reads TGTGCCAGCAGTGAACTGGGAGCTTCTGTAGAGACCCAGTACTTC. Translated: CASSELGASVETQYF.

Written as DNA, the CDR3 is TGTGCCAGCAGTGATCCTCGGACAGGGAACTATGGCTACACCTTC. Amino acids: CASSDPRTGNYGYTF. This chain uses TRBV25-1 with TRBJ1-2, with TRBD1 matching over 8 bases. Germline lookup yields CDR1 MGHDK and CDR2 SYGVNS. The CDR3 has 15 residues. V lost 3 bases to trimming and J lost 2 bases; unmatched junction nucleotides: 5.

V is TRBV7-2 and J is TRBJ2-3; TRBD2 matches 8 bases. Per germline, CDR1 SGHTA and CDR2 FQGNSA. Trimming at V came to 7 bases and at J to 6 bases, leaving 15 bases not matched to a gene. This CDR3 spans 16 amino acids. This chain's CDR3 is CASTYSSGRSVDTQYF. The DNA of the CDR3 is TGTGCCAGCACATATTCTAGCGGGCGCTCTGTGGATACGCAGTATTTT.

The chain recombines TRBV29-1 with TRBJ2-5; 7 bases agree with TRBD2. The germline CDR1 and CDR2 sequences are SQVTM and ANQGSEA. The CDR3 covers 12 residues. V trimming: 5 bases; J trimming: 3 bases; junction bases outside the gene matches: 3. The CDR3 sequence is CSVLGLEETQYF. The CDR3 DNA follows: TGCAGCGTTTTAGGACTAGAAGAGACCCAGTACTTC.

V gene TRBV6-2 or TRBV6-3 combines with J gene TRBJ2-7; 8 nucleotides match TRBD1. The J segment lost 3 bases and the V segment lost 5 bases, leaving 9 bases of the junction unmatched. The germline CDR1 and CDR2 sequences are MNHEY and SVGEGT. The CDR3 sequence is 15 residues long. CDR3 sequence: CASSTLGTGHYEQYV. The DNA for the CDR3 is TGTGCCAGCAGTACCCTCGGGACAGGACACTACGAGCAGTACGTC.

The CDR3 sequence is CAWSTPGRSNQPQHF. As DNA, the CDR3 is TGTGCCTGGAGTACACCGGGCCGAAGCAATCAGCCCCAGCATTTT. The V gene is TRBV30, the J gene TRBJ1-5; the D is unclear. Per germline, CDR1 GTSNPN and CDR2 SVGIG (reference sequence). V was clipped by 2 bases and J by 1 base, with 12 bases between them. The CDR3 is made up of 15 amino acids.

Only a few counts were recorded for this clone. The rearrangement uses TRBV24-1 and TRBJ1-2, with unresolved D. With 4 bases removed from V and 5 bases from J, the gap between germline ends came to 7 bases. Germline lookup yields CDR1 KGHDR and CDR2 SFDVKD. The CDR3 runs 12 residues. Here the CDR3 reads CATSDGRYGYTF. The CDR3 DNA sequence: TGTGCCACCAGTGACGGGAGGTATGGCTACACCTTC.

The V and J genes are TRBV27 and TRBJ2-5; 7 bases fit TRBD2. In germline, CDR1 is MNHEY, CDR2 SMNVEV (reference sequence). The CDR3 totals 15 residues. V lost 2 bases, J lost 5 bases, and 8 bases stayed unmatched. CDR3 protein: CASSLVRGDWETQYF. The CDR3 DNA follows: TGTGCCAGCAGTTTAGTCCGGGGGGACTGGGAGACCCAGTACTTC.

CDR3 sequence (DNA): TGTGCCAGCAGTTTAGGTGACAGGGGCACTGAAGCTTTCTTT. It is translated as CASSLGDRGTEAFF. The chain links TRBV28 to TRBJ1-1; 8 bases line up with TRBD1. V shed 2 bases and J 4 bases; nucleotides not matched to a gene: 3. In germline, CDR1 is MDHEN, CDR2 SYDVKM. The CDR3 sequence is 14 residues long.

The rearrangement links TRBV12-3 or TRBV12-4 to TRBJ2-5; D is possibly TRBD1 (5 bases). V was shortened by 1 base and J by 5 bases, with 5 bases between the two germline ends. The CDR3 consists of 12 residues. CDR3: CASSLDRETQYF. CDR3 coding DNA: TGTGCCAGCAGTTTAGACAGGGAGACCCAGTACTTC.

The chain recombines TRBV5-4 with TRBJ2-3; D gene unclear. Trimming removed 0 bases from V and 2 bases from J, with 10 bases in between. This CDR3 is 15 amino acids long. The germline CDR1 and CDR2 sequences are SGHNT and YYREEE (reference sequence). The CDR3 nucleotides are TGTGCCAGCAGCTTGGCGGGCAGAGACACAGATACGCAGTATTTT. Protein product: CASSLAGRDTDTQYF.

V is TRBV10-3 and J is TRBJ2-3; 7 nucleotides agree with TRBD1. V was pared by 7 bases and J by 6 bases, with 10 bases of the junction left unmatched. The CDR3 covers 14 residues. Germline lookup yields CDR1 ENHRY and CDR2 SYGVKD. CDR3 nucleotides: TGTGCCATCAAGACAGGGTTATCTAAGGATACGCAGTATTTT. Amino acids: CAIKTGLSKDTQYF.

The V and J genes are TRBV18 and TRBJ1-2, with 7 bases matching TRBD1. Per the germline V gene, CDR1 is KGHSH and CDR2 is LQKENI. This CDR3 region has 12 residues. The trim removed 8 bases at V and 5 bases at J, leaving 5 bases unmatched. The DNA of the CDR3 is TGTGCCAGCGCCAGGGGACAGTATGGCTACACCTTC. It translates to CASARGQYGYTF.

The chain uses TRBV6-1 and TRBJ1-3; possible D gene TRBD1, 5 bases. The germline CDR1 and CDR2 sequences are MNHNS and SASEGT. The CDR3 consists of 15 residues. V was clipped by 2 bases and J by 4 bases, with 12 bases between them. CDR3 coding DNA: TGTGCCAGCAGTGAATGGGGGACGGCGGGAAACACCATATATTTT. It is translated as CASSEWGTAGNTIYF.

This clone showed up just a few times. The V gene is TRBV27, the J gene TRBJ1-1; D unresolved. CDR3 length: 15 residues. The V and J ends lost 4 bases and 3 bases respectively, with 15 bases between them. Germline CDR1 MNHEY, CDR2 SMNVEV (reference sequence). The CDR3 sequence: CASSSRVGVYTEAFF. As DNA, the CDR3 is TGTGCCAGCAGTTCTCGGGTCGGGGTCTACACTGAAGCTTTCTTT.

The J gene is TRBJ2-5, the V gene TRBV5-4, with 8 bases aligning to TRBD1. Per the germline V gene, CDR1 is SGHNT and CDR2 is YYREEE (reference sequence). The CDR3 is 14 residues long. V lost 1 base to trimming and J lost 3 bases; unmatched junction nucleotides: 2. CDR3 bases: TGTGCCAGCAGCTTGAAGGACAGGGAAGAGACCCAGTACTTC. Translation: CASSLKDREETQYF.

V usage is TRBV27 and J usage is TRBJ1-1; unclear D gene. V shed 6 bases and J shed 0 bases, with 17 bases lying between them. Germline CDR1 MNHEY, CDR2 SMNVEV (reference sequence). CDR3 size: 16 residues. This CDR3 reads CASRPNRWAVNTEAFF. The CDR3 nucleotides read TGTGCCAGCAGACCTAATCGATGGGCCGTGAACACTGAAGCTTTCTTT.

This clone appeared once. The rearrangement joins TRBV10-3 to TRBJ2-5, with D perhaps TRBD1 (5 bases). This CDR3 spans 13 amino acids. Germline CDR1 and CDR2: ENHRY and SYGVKD. V was clipped by 6 bases and J by 5 bases, with 13 bases between them. The CDR3 sequence: CAIRDPGRETQYF. As DNA, the CDR3 is TGTGCCATCAGGGATCCAGGGCGGGAGACCCAGTACTTC.

The chain combines TRBV5-4 with TRBJ1-6, with a possible D match to TRBD1 (6 bases). The CDR3 has 15 residues. The V gene lost 4 bases and the J gene lost 8 bases, with 16 bases spanning the gap. The germline V gene has CDR1 SGHNT and CDR2 YYREEE (reference sequence). The CDR3, as DNA: TGTGCCAGCAGCCGAACAGGGAATCTGGATTCACCCCTCCACTTT. As protein: CASSRTGNLDSPLHF. The complete variable domain, with remaining parts taken from reference TRBV5-4 and TRBJ1-6, reads ETGVTQSPTHLIKTRGQQVTLRCSSQSGHNTVSWYQQALGQGPQFIFQYYREEENGRGNFPPRFSGLQFPNYSSELNVNALELDDSALYLCASSRTGNLDSPLHFGNGTRLTVT.

In nucleotides, the CDR3 is TGTGCCAGCAGCTTAGGAGGGGGCTACGGGACCCAGTACTTC. Residues: CASSLGGGYGTQYF. The gene calls are TRBV7-9 and TRBJ2-5; 7 nucleotides line up with TRBD1. Unmatched junction bases numbered 6, after V lost 1 base and J lost 7 bases. The CDR3 contains 14 residues. Per germline, CDR1 SEHNR and CDR2 FQNEAQ (reference sequence).

V and J are TRBV7-2 and TRBJ1-2; TRBD1 might be the D (6 bases). Germline V gives CDR1 SGHTA, CDR2 FQGNSA. The CDR3 totals 13 residues. Trimming took 6 bases from V and 2 from J, leaving 10 bases between them. The CDR3 protein is CASSSQGNYGYTF. CDR3 nucleotides: TGTGCCAGCAGTTCTCAGGGGAACTATGGCTACACCTTC.